This T cell receptor (beta chain) was sequenced for a study of cytomegalovirus exposure and HLA in healthy donors. Study information: HLA-typed donors were the source of about 85 million unique TCRs, which an early data release held. General study results and limits: Common viral pathogens seemed, in a later analysis, to connect with several of the most significant clusters. TRBV6-2, TRBV6-3 and other indistinguishable V segments were excluded.

A note on this clone: Its antigen remains unidentified.

The primer mix had 60 Vbeta and 13 Jbeta primers. Data came from immunoSEQ multiplex PCR; TCRdb stores just in-frame clones and leaves some out. The table lists about 140,000 clones, about three quarters of them singletons, with 1.8% in the top ten. The ends lost 0 bases at V and 2 bases at J; junction bases unmatched: 4. In germline, CDR1 is MGHDK, CDR2 SYGVNS. The CDR3 is 17 residues long. The clonotype originates from a man aged 35-49 years in good health and CMV-seronegative. Sequenced sample: PBMCs. This chain uses TRBV25-1 with TRBJ2-5, with 12 bases that match TRBD2. The CDR3 coding sequence is TGTGCCAGCAGTGAATACCGGCTAGCGGGAGGGCAAGAGACCCAGTACTTC. This codes for CASSEYRLAGGQETQYF.